These 14 T cell receptor beta chains originate from one sample sequenced in a study of T cells in Graves' hyperthyroidism and ophthalmopathy. RNA transcripts yielded amplified TCR beta CDR3 regions. The HTBI primer set drove a first-round RT-PCR of the TCR CDR3. Each CDR3 protein gets one entry after TCRdb re-called the multiplex PCR reads with MiXCR. The table includes over 550,000 distinct CDR3 sequences, 16% detected once. What was sequenced was blood. The receptors were gathered from a woman in her late teens or twenties with Graves' hyperthyroidism.

This chain links TRBV29-1 with TRBJ2-5; no clear D gene. Germline values: CDR1 SQVTM, CDR2 ANQGSEA. V lost 4 bases and J 4 bases, leaving 22 bases between the germline ends. The CDR3 extends over 16 amino acids. CDR3 sequence (DNA): TGCAGCGTTGGCGGTATAAGGACGGTGCCGGGAGAGACCCAGTACTTC. Amino acids: CSVGGIRTVPGETQYF.

Comment on this clonotype: Given a much more abundant clone one base away, this may be a read error. The chain employs TRBV11-3 and TRBJ1-1; TRBD1 might be the D (6 bases). Germline values: CDR1 SGHNT, CDR2 YENEEA. CDR3 length: 16 residues. In nucleotides, the CDR3 is TGTGCCAGCAGCTTACACTTCACGAGGGGGGGCACTGGAGCTTTCTTT. This gives the protein CASSLHFTRGGTGAFF.

A few counts support this clonotype. The chain links TRBV20-1 to TRBJ2-7; D is unresolved. Trimming stripped 0 bases from V and 4 bases from J, with 10 bases between. This CDR3 is built from 13 residues. The germline V gene encodes CDR1 DFQATT and CDR2 SNEGSKA (reference sequence). In DNA, the CDR3 is TGCAGTGCTAGAGATGCAAGCGAGTACGAGCAGTACTTC. Amino acid sequence: CSARDASEYEQYF.

This clonotype was detected ten times or more. The V gene is TRBV7-9, the J gene TRBJ2-3; perhaps D is TRBD1 or TRBD2 (5 bases each). Per the germline V gene, CDR1 is SEHNR and CDR2 is FQNEAQ (reference sequence). V was shortened by 4 bases and J by 0 bases, with 11 bases between the two germline ends. This CDR3 has 15 amino acids. In DNA, the CDR3 is TGTGCCAGCAGCTCAGGGACGGTTAGCACAGATACGCAGTATTTT. Protein: CASSSGTVSTDTQYF.

V is TRBV6-1 and J is TRBJ2-4; D is unclear. Germline assignment: CDR1 MNHNS and CDR2 SASEGT. V was pared by 3 bases and J by 5 bases, with 8 bases between. This CDR3 has 13 residues. The CDR3 DNA sequence: TGTGCCAGCAGTGAGGAAATAGAAAACATTCAGTACTTC. Its translation is CASSEEIENIQYF.

This clonotype was seen at least ten times. V is TRBV28 and J is TRBJ2-7; 12 nucleotides align to TRBD1. Per the germline V gene, CDR1 is MDHEN and CDR2 is SYDVKM. The CDR3 has 15 residues. The V gene end was trimmed by 2 bases and the J gene end by 5 bases; junction bases not matched to a gene: 4. The CDR3 sequence is CASSLAGQGAHEQYF. CDR3 nucleotides: TGTGCCAGCAGTTTAGCGGGACAGGGGGCCCACGAGCAGTACTTC.

The genes are TRBV5-1 and TRBJ2-5; 11 bases agree with TRBD2. V lost 2 bases, J lost 2 bases, and 5 bases stayed unmatched. This CDR3 has 16 residues. The germline V gene encodes CDR1 SGHRS and CDR2 YFSETQ. The CDR3 sequence is CASSLWTSGQQETQYF. CDR3 DNA sequence: TGCGCCAGCAGCTTATGGACTAGCGGGCAGCAAGAGACCCAGTACTTC.

This clonotype occurred a few times. V gene TRBV19 combines with J gene TRBJ2-7, with 8 positions matching TRBD2. This CDR3 is built from 17 residues. Germline CDR1 reads LNHDA; CDR2 reads SQIVND (reference sequence). Germline trimming cut 0 bases from V and 4 bases from J; bases unmatched to any gene: 11. The CDR3 protein is CASSIDLKVAGFYEQYF. CDR3 nucleotide sequence: TGTGCCAGTAGTATAGATCTCAAGGTAGCGGGATTTTACGAGCAGTACTTC.

Ten or more counts support this clonotype. The CDR3 sequence: CASSPTGDGYTF. The CDR3 DNA sequence: TGTGCCAGCAGCCCGACAGGGGACGGCTACACCTTC. The genes are TRBV3-1 and TRBJ1-2; 8 positions match TRBD1. The CDR3 runs 12 residues. Unmatched junction bases numbered 3, after V lost 4 bases and J lost 8 bases. CDR1 and CDR2 (germline): LGHDT, YNNKEL (reference sequence). Full variable domain (outside the CDR3, taken from reference TRBV3-1 and TRBJ1-2): DTAVSQTPKYLVTQMGNDKSIKCEQNLGHDTMYWYKQDSKKFLKIMFSYNNKELIINETVPNRFSPKSPDKAHLNLHINSLELGDSAVYFCASSPTGDGYTFGSGTRLTVV.

This clonotype was observed at least ten times. In DNA form, the CDR3 reads TGTGCCACCAGTGAGGGACTAGCGGGAGGTCCCTACAATGAGCAGTTCTTC. This codes for CATSEGLAGGPYNEQFF. J is TRBJ2-1 and V is TRBV24-1; TRBD2 matches at 15 bases. J lost 2 bases, V lost 4 bases, and 2 bases had no gene match. The length of the CDR3 is 17 residues. From germline, CDR1 is KGHDR and CDR2 SFDVKD.

This clonotype was recorded many times. The rearrangement links TRBV27 to TRBJ1-5, with D perhaps matching TRBD1 (5 bases). CDR3 length: 15 amino acids. V lost 5 bases and J lost 6, with 17 bases in between. Germline V gene lookup returns CDR1 MNHEY and CDR2 SMNVEV (reference sequence). CDR3 nucleotide sequence: TGTGCCAGCAGTCCCGTCCGGGGGGATGGTCAGCCCCAGCATTTT. It translates to CASSPVRGDGQPQHF.

This clonotype was seen ten or more times. The CDR3 nucleotides are TGTGCCAGCAGTTACTCGTTGGAGACTCCTCTCTCCTACGAGCAGTACTTC. This encodes CASSYSLETPLSYEQYF. The chain is built from TRBV6-2 or TRBV6-3 and TRBJ2-7; D unresolved. The germline gives CDR1 MNHEY, CDR2 SVGEGT. This CDR3 region has 17 residues. Deletions cut 0 bases from V and 0 bases from J, with 15 bases between.

There are many counts of this clonotype. This chain links TRBV20-1 with TRBJ2-1, with TRBD2 matching 14 bases. This CDR3 has 16 residues. Germline values: CDR1 DFQATT, CDR2 SNEGSKA (reference sequence). V trimming: 5 bases; J trimming: 9 bases; junction bases outside the gene matches: 12. For the CDR3, the DNA is TGCAGTGCTTTGAAGTCAGGGACTAGCGGGAGTCGTGAGCAGTTCTTC. Residues: CSALKSGTSGSREQFF.

This clonotype was counted only a few times. The chain joins TRBV5-1 to TRBJ2-5; the D is unclear. CDR1 and CDR2 from the germline V gene are SGHRS and YFSETQ. The V end lost 4 bases, the J end lost 1 base, and 17 bases lay between the germline ends. The CDR3 totals 16 residues. This CDR3 reads CASSQPPTRSQETQYF. The CDR3 region has the DNA TGCGCCAGCAGCCAACCGCCGACACGAAGCCAAGAGACCCAGTACTTC.